The present T cell receptor (beta chain) was sequenced within a study of cytomegalovirus exposure and HLA in healthy donors. Germline lookup yields CDR1 GTSNPN and CDR2 SVGIG (reference sequence). The CDR3 runs 16 residues. Trimming took off 0 bases at V and 3 bases at J, with 16 bases between the two ends. With 60 Vbeta and 13 Jbeta primers, the PCR was carried out. Using immunoSEQ multiplex PCR, the repertoire was profiled, and TCRdb retains in-frame clones only, with some absent. This table has about 69,000 clones, about 73% appearing once. Concerning this clone itself: Its antigen is undetermined.

Study-wide results and caveats: Later on, an analysis tied 15,000 to 20,000 TCR beta sequences to HLA alleles at 0.05 false discovery rate.

The chain joins TRBV30 to TRBJ2-3; D possibly corresponds to TRBD1 (6 bases). The sequence came from a woman in her 30s in good health and CMV-seronegative. The specimen was PBMCs. CDR3 protein: CAWSVQGPSYTDTQYF. In DNA, the CDR3 is TGTGCCTGGAGTGTACAGGGACCAAGTTATACAGATACGCAGTATTTT.